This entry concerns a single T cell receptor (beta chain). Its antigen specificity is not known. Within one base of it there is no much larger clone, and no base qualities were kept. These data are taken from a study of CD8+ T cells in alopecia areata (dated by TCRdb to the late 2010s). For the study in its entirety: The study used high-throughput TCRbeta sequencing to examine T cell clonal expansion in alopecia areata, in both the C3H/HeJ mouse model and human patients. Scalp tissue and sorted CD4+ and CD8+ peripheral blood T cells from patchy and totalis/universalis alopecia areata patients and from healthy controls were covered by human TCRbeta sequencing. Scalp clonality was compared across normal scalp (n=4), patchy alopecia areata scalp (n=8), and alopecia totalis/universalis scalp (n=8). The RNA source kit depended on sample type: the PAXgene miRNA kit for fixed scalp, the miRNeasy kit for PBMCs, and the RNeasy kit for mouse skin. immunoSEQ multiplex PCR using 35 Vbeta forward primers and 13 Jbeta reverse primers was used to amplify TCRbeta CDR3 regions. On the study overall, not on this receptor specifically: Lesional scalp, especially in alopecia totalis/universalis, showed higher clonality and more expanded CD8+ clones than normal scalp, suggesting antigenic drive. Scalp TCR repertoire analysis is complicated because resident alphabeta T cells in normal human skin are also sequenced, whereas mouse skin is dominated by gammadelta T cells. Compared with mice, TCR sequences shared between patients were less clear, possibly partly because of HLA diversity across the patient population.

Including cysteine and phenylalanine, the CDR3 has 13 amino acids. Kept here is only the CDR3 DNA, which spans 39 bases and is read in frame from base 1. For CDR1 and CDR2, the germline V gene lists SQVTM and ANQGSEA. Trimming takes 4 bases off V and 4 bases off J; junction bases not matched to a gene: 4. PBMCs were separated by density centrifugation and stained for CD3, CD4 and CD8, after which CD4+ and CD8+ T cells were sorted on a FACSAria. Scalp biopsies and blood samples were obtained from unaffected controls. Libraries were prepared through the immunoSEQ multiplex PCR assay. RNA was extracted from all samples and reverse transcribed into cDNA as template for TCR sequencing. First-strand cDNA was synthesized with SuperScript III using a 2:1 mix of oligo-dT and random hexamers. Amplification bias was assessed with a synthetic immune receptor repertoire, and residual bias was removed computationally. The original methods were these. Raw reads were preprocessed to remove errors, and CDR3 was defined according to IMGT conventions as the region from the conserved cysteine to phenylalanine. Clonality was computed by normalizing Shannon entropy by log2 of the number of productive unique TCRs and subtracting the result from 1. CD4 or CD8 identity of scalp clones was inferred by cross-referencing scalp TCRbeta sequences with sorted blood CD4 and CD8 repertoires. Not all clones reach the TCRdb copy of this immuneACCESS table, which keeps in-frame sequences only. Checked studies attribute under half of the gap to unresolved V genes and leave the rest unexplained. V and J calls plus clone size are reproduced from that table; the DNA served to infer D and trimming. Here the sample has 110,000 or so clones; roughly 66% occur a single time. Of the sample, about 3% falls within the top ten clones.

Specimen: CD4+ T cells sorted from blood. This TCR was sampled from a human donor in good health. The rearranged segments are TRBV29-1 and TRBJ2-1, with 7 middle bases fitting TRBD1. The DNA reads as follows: TGCAGCGTTGCCGGGACAGTGTACAATGAGCAGTTCTTC. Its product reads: CSVAGTVYNEQFF.